This T cell receptor beta chain is from a study of cytotoxic CD8 clonotypes in ibrutinib-treated CLL. The CDR3 covers 17 residues. Libraries were prepared by immunoSEQ multiplex PCR; TCRdb keeps only in-frame clonotypes and omits some of them. The repertoire holds 160,000 or so clones, with 81% as singletons. The rearrangement links TRBV21-1 to TRBJ2-5; the D call of TRBD1 is as the table states it, not checked on the DNA. TRBV21-1 counts as a pseudogene. Sequenced here: PBMCs, sampled after 12 months of ibrutinib treatment. The receptor was isolated from a human donor with chronic lymphocytic leukemia. DNA for the CDR3: TGTGCCAGCAGGCCCCTTCCTTGCGGGACAGGGAGAGAGACCCAGTACTTC. Amino acids: CASRPLPCGTGRETQYF.